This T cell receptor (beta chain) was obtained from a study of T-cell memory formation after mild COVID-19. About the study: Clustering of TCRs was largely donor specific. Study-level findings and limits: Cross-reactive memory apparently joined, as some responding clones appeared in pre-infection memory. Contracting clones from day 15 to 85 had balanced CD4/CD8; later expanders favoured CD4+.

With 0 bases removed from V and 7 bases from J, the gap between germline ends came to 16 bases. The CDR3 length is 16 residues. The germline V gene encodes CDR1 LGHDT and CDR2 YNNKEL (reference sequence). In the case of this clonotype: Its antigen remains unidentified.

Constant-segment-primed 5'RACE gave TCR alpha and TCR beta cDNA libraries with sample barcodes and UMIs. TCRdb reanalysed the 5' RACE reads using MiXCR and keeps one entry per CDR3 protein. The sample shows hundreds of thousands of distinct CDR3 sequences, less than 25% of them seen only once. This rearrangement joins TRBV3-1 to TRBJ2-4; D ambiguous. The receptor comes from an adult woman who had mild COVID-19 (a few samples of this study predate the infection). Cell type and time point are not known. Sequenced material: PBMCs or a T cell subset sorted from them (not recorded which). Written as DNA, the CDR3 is TGTGCCAGCAGCCAAGATGAGACAAACCTTGGGAACATTCAGTACTTC. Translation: CASSQDETNLGNIQYF.